Each of the 22 T cell receptor beta chains below was sequenced from the same sample in a study of blood T cells in healthy people across ages. Primed by a sample-barcoded 5' primer and a J-beta primer mix, a second PCR proceeded for about 6 to 11 cycles. Each CDR3 protein gets one entry after TCRdb re-called the 5' RACE reads with MiXCR. The sample yields about 680,000 distinct CDR3 sequences, over 45% seen once. Sequenced material: blood. The receptors shown here come from a woman aged 55 to 70 in good health.

This clonotype showed up just once. The V call is TRBV29-1, the J call TRBJ2-3, with 11 positions matching TRBD2. The length of the CDR3 is 18 residues. The germline V gene encodes CDR1 SQVTM and CDR2 ANQGSEA. The junction had 12 bases not matched to a gene; V was cut back by 3 bases and J by 1 base. CDR3 coding DNA: TGCAGCGTTGACCTGAGTAGCGGGAGGGCCGGGGGCACAGATACGCAGTATTTT. Its translation is CSVDLSSGRAGGTDTQYF.

The rearrangement joins TRBV10-3 to TRBJ1-6; tentative D call: TRBD1 (5 bases). V was shortened by 10 bases and J by 7 bases, with 20 bases between the two germline ends. The germline gives CDR1 ENHRY, CDR2 SYGVKD. The CDR3 is 15 residues long. The DNA of the CDR3 is TGTGCCACTTCATCCCGGGACGGCTTAAATTCACCCCTCCACTTT. Amino acid sequence: CATSSRDGLNSPLHF.

The table lists this clonotype with many counts. This chain joins TRBV29-1 and TRBJ2-7; D unresolved. Germline V gene lookup returns CDR1 SQVTM and CDR2 ANQGSEA. Between the trimmed V and J ends, which lost 6 bases and 0 bases, there was a span of 18 bases. This CDR3 contains 15 residues. CDR3 amino acids: CSVQDPADSSYEQYF. The CDR3 DNA sequence: TGCAGCGTCCAAGACCCAGCTGATAGCTCCTACGAGCAGTACTTC.

The V and J genes are TRBV20-1 and TRBJ2-5; 9 bases match TRBD2. The CDR3 has 15 residues. The J segment lost 3 bases and the V segment lost 0 bases, leaving 5 bases of the junction unmatched. Germline V gene data show CDR1 as DFQATT and CDR2 as SNEGSKA (reference sequence). Here the CDR3 DNA reads TGCAGTGCTAGAGAATTGAGACTAGCGGAAGAGACCCAGTACTTC. This sequence encodes CSARELRLAEETQYF.

This clonotype was detected only a few times. This chain links TRBV7-9 with TRBJ2-7; 8 nucleotides align to TRBD2. The CDR3 sequence is 13 residues long. After removal of 7 bases from V and 2 bases from J, the junction contained 4 bases not matched to a gene. CDR1 is SEHNR, CDR2 FQNEAQ, per germline (reference sequence). The CDR3 nucleotides read TGTGCCAGCACCCCGACTAGCGCCTACGAGCAGTACTTC. Translating it yields CASTPTSAYEQYF.

This clonotype was counted once. The gene calls are TRBV15 and TRBJ2-2; D is uncertain. Germline CDR1 and CDR2: LNHNV and YYDKDF (reference sequence). This CDR3 has 14 residues. V lost 0 bases and J lost 4, with 6 bases in between. The chain's CDR3 is CATSRDWGTGELFF. CDR3 bases: TGTGCCACCAGCAGAGATTGGGGCACCGGGGAGCTGTTTTTT.

This clonotype has a handful of counts. This chain uses TRBV29-1 with TRBJ1-2; D uncertain. This CDR3 has 13 residues. The germline gives CDR1 SQVTM, CDR2 ANQGSEA. Trimming pared 4 bases from V and 7 bases from J, leaving 16 bases between. The CDR3 bases are TGCAGCGTTGTAGCAAACCTCGGATCTGGCTACACCTTC. Translated, it gives CSVVANLGSGYTF.

This clonotype was seen more than once but under ten times. The chain uses TRBV30 and TRBJ2-7, with D unclear. The germline V and J ends were trimmed by 3 bases and 1 base, with 4 bases remaining between them. The CDR3 consists of 11 residues. The germline gives CDR1 GTSNPN, CDR2 SVGIG (reference sequence). For the CDR3, the DNA is TGTGCCTGGAGGACGTCCTACGAGCAGTACTTC. This translates into CAWRTSYEQYF.

This clonotype appeared a few times. The chain combines TRBV7-2 with TRBJ1-4; D unresolved. The CDR3 contains 12 residues. The V and J ends lost 2 bases and 8 bases respectively, with 6 bases between them. The germline V gene has CDR1 SGHTA and CDR2 FQGNSA. The CDR3 loop reads CASSLWREKLFF. The CDR3 DNA reads TGTGCCAGCAGCTTATGGCGAGAAAAACTGTTTTTT.

The table lists this clonotype with a few counts. This rearrangement joins TRBV4-3 to TRBJ1-6; TRBD1 might be the D (5 bases). The V end lost 3 bases, the J end lost 3 bases, and 15 bases lay between the germline ends. Germline CDR1 reads LGHNA; CDR2 reads YSLEER. This CDR3 contains 17 residues. The CDR3 DNA reads as TGCGCCAGCAGCCACGGGGAAGGCCAGGGCTATAATTCACCCCTCCACTTT. Amino acids: CASSHGEGQGYNSPLHF.

A few counts support this clonotype. The chain links TRBV29-1 to TRBJ1-2; TRBD1 aligns across 7 bases. The junction had 7 bases not matched to a gene; V was cut back by 5 bases and J by 10 bases. The CDR3 contains 11 residues. Germline CDR1 reads SQVTM; CDR2 reads ANQGSEA. CDR3 sequence reads: CSVLYRGDYTF. CDR3 DNA: TGCAGCGTTTTGTACAGGGGTGACTACACCTTC.

This clonotype occurred a few times. V usage is TRBV6-5 and J usage is TRBJ2-3, with TRBD1 matching over 9 bases. Germline lookup yields CDR1 MNHEY and CDR2 SVGAGI. This CDR3 has 14 residues. V was pared by 6 bases and J by 4 bases, with 5 bases of the junction left unmatched. The DNA of the CDR3 is TGTGCCAGCAGAGGACAGGGGACCGCAGATACGCAGTATTTT. Encoded protein: CASRGQGTADTQYF.

The rearrangement links TRBV7-8 to TRBJ1-2, with 7 bases that match TRBD1. Germline lookup yields CDR1 SGHVS and CDR2 FQNEAQ. CDR3 length: 12 amino acids. Losses at the gene ends were 5 bases for V and 8 bases for J; bases not matched to a gene: 5. The CDR3 DNA reads as TGTGCCAGCAGCGGATACAGGGGCGGCTACACCTTC. This codes for CASSGYRGGYTF.

The CDR3: CSASFWGRGPEETQYF. CDR3 coding DNA: TGCAGTGCTTCTTTTTGGGGGAGGGGACCAGAAGAGACCCAGTACTTC. The rearrangement joins TRBV20-1 to TRBJ2-5; 7 bases agree with TRBD2. Germline-derived CDR1 and CDR2 are DFQATT and SNEGSKA (reference sequence). The V and J ends lost 5 bases and 3 bases, in that order; junction bases with no gene match: 15. The CDR3 totals 16 residues.

J is TRBJ1-4 and V is TRBV6-1; D not resolved. The CDR3 contains 15 residues. CDR1 and CDR2 from the germline V gene are MNHNS and SASEGT. Trimming cost V 7 bases and J 8 bases, with 20 bases left between them. DNA of the CDR3: TGTGCCAGCACCCTCGAGTGGTCAGGTGGGGAAAAACTGTTTTTT. Its protein is CASTLEWSGGEKLFF.

The rearrangement joins TRBV24-1 to TRBJ2-3, with 9 bases that match TRBD1. The V segment lost 4 bases and the J segment 2 bases; nucleotides outside the gene matches: 12. This CDR3 is built from 18 residues. The germline V gene has CDR1 KGHDR and CDR2 SFDVKD. The DNA for the CDR3 is TGTGCCACCAGTGAGGGGAACCGGGACAGGGACTCCACAGATACGCAGTATTTT. Translation: CATSEGNRDRDSTDTQYF.

This clonotype occurred a few times. The V gene is TRBV29-1, the J gene TRBJ2-5; TRBD1 agrees at 9 bases. There are 14 residues in the CDR3. With V trimmed by 4 bases and J by 4 bases, 7 bases remained unmatched. Germline-derived CDR1 and CDR2 are SQVTM and ANQGSEA. The CDR3 region is CSVGRDRARETQYF. CDR3 nucleotides: TGCAGCGTTGGGCGGGACAGGGCACGAGAGACCCAGTACTTC.

The genes are TRBV3-1 and TRBJ2-5, with D unclear. The J call may be mistaken, given a closer DNA end match to TRBJ2-7. Looked up from germline, CDR1 is LGHDT and CDR2 is YNNKEL (reference sequence). The CDR3 is 12 amino acids. CDR3 protein: CASSHPGDEQYF. As DNA, the CDR3 is TGTGCCAGCAGCCATCCTGGGGACGAGCAGTACTTC.

This clonotype appeared a few times. The chain links TRBV4-2 to TRBJ2-7; weak D call: TRBD1 (6 bases). V shed 7 bases and J shed 0 bases, with 13 bases lying between them. Germline-derived CDR1 and CDR2 are LGHNA and YNFKEQ. This CDR3 spans 14 amino acids. CDR3 in amino acids: CASTPGTSSYEQYF. The DNA for the CDR3 is TGTGCCAGCACCCCCGGGACAAGCTCCTACGAGCAGTACTTC.

The gene calls are TRBV2 and TRBJ1-4, with 9 bases identical to TRBD1. V was pared by 2 bases and J by 10 bases, with 8 bases of the junction left unmatched. The CDR3 is 15 residues long. Germline assignment: CDR1 SNHLY and CDR2 FYNNEI. CDR3 nucleotide sequence: TGTGCCAGCAGTGAATCAAGGGACAGGGCGCCAAAACTGTTTTTT. Its protein product is CASSESRDRAPKLFF.

The chain employs TRBV28 and TRBJ2-3; 7 bases fit TRBD2. Trimming took 5 bases from V and 0 from J; bases not matched to a gene: 5. From germline, CDR1 is MDHEN and CDR2 SYDVKM. This CDR3 spans 15 amino acids. The CDR3 DNA follows: TGTGCCAGCAGTCCGAGCGGGAAGAGCACAGATACGCAGTATTTT. This codes for CASSPSGKSTDTQYF.

The V call is TRBV20-1, the J call TRBJ1-2; D might be TRBD1 (6 bases). The length of the CDR3 is 14 residues. Per germline, CDR1 DFQATT and CDR2 SNEGSKA (reference sequence). Trimming took 6 bases from V and 1 from J, leaving 15 bases between them. CDR3 amino acids: CSARRGKGNYGYTF. The CDR3 nucleotides are TGCAGTGCCCGGAGGGGGAAGGGTAACTATGGCTACACCTTC.